This entry lists 2 T cell receptor beta chains sequenced from one sample in a study of breast tumors, draining lymph nodes, adjacent tissues (dated by TCRdb to about 2016). The axillary draining lymph nodes of breast cancer patients were the source of the lymph node samples. The receptor library was made with multiplex PCR. Sequencer: Illumina HiSeq 2000. Clones were called with MiXCR by TCRdb after fastp trimmed the public reads at Q25, and only in-frame beta chains were retained. Merged by CDR3 protein, the rows form single entries marked with the most common genes and DNA. For this sample the table gives approximately 210,000 distinct CDR3 sequences, of which roughly 32% were detected only once. The top ten hold roughly 1.5% of the sample. The specimen was axillary lymph node tissue. Source of these receptors: a female donor with breast cancer. Some clones in this sample may be carry-over from other donors' samples.

The table lists this clonotype with many counts. The chain couples TRBV20-1 to TRBJ2-2; a weak D match, TRBD2 (8 bases). V was clipped by 0 bases and J by 6 bases, with 23 bases between them. Germline assignment: CDR1 DFQATT and CDR2 SNEGSKA (reference sequence). The CDR3 loop spans 18 amino acids. CDR3 sequence reads: CSARDEGGQSGSSGELFF. The DNA for the CDR3 is TGCAGTGCTAGAGACGAAGGGGGACAGAGCGGGAGTTCCGGGGAGCTGTTTTTT.

CDR3 amino acids: CASRETGTGSYEQYV. The CDR3 DNA follows: TGTGCCAGCAGAGAGACCGGGACAGGGTCCTACGAGCAGTACGTC. The rearrangement uses TRBV5-6 and TRBJ2-7; 9 bases map to TRBD1. The CDR3 loop spans 15 amino acids. After removal of 5 bases from V and 1 base from J, the junction contained 7 bases not matched to a gene. Germline V CDR1 and CDR2: SGHDT, YYEEEE.